This T cell receptor (beta chain) is from a study of CD8 T cells in ankylosing spondylitis. Findings and limits, study-wide: In ankylosing spondylitis blood, a motif of fewer than 10 highly homologous TCR beta variants appeared characteristic.

The authors made TCR beta libraries by quantitative 5'-RACE with molecular barcodes. In TCRdb, the 5' RACE reads were re-called with MiXCR into one record per CDR3 protein. The table includes around 770,000 distinct CDR3 sequences, over 9.5% detected once. In its sample, this clonotype was seen a few times. Its antigen is as yet unknown. The CDR3 sequence is 15 residues long. Germline lookup yields CDR1 DFQATT and CDR2 SNEGSKA (reference sequence). V was trimmed by 0 bases and J by 2 bases, leaving 14 bases between them. The chain joins TRBV20-1 to TRBJ2-7, with D maybe TRBD2 (6 bases). The clonotype comes from a male donor with ankylosing spondylitis. The sample comprised blood, either unsorted or a sorted T cell fraction (not recorded which). CDR3 sequence: CSARDMSSGAYEQYF. The CDR3 DNA sequence: TGCAGTGCTAGAGATATGAGTAGCGGCGCCTACGAGCAGTACTTC.